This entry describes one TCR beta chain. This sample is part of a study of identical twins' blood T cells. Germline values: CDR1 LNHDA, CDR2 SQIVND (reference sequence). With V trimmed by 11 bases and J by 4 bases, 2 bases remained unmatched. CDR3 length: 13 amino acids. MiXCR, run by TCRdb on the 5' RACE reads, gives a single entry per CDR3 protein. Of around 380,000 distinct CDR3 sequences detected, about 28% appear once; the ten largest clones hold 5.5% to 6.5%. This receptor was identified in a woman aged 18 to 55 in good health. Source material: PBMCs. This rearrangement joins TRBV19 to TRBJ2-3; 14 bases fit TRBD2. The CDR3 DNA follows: TGTGCCGCGGGACTAGCGGGAGCAGATACGCAGTATTTT. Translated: CAAGLAGADTQYF.